These 8 T cell receptor beta chains originate from one sample sequenced in a study of glioma-infiltrating T cells listed by TCRdb under 2016. The sequencer listed for this sample is Illumina MiSeq. TCR alpha and beta CDR3 regions were amplified with the iRepertoire nested amplicon-rescue multiplex PCR (arm-PCR) platform from RNA. TCRdb reran the public reads through fastp at Q25 and MiXCR, keeping productive beta chains. Rows merge per CDR3 protein into single entries with the most common DNA and genes. The sample table shows roughly 130,000 distinct CDR3 sequences, and 24% are seen once. The top ten clonotypes cover roughly a quarter of the sample. The sequenced sample was glioma tissue, nonneoplastic brain tissue, or PBMCs (not recorded which). The receptors stem from a human donor with low-grade glioma or glioblastoma, undergoing nonglioma brain surgery, or in good health (not recorded which).

This clonotype came up a few times. This may be a read error: a much more frequent sequence differs by one nucleotide. This chain joins TRBV27 and TRBJ2-3; D is undetermined. The CDR3 consists of 13 residues. V lost 3 bases to trimming and J lost 4 bases, with 8 bases between them. Looked up from germline, CDR1 is MNHEY and CDR2 is SMNVEV (reference sequence). CDR3 DNA: TGTGCCAGCAGTTTTCGGGCCGCAGATACGCAGTATTTT. Its protein is CASSFRAADTQYF.

Remarks on this clonotype: One base away lies a much larger clone, so this may be a sequencing read error. This chain links TRBV27 with TRBJ2-1; D is uncertain. The CDR3 consists of 13 residues. Germline lookup yields CDR1 MNHEY and CDR2 SMNVEV (reference sequence). Trimming shortened V by 5 bases and J by 6 bases, and 11 bases separated the two germline ends. The CDR3 bases are TGTGCCAGCAGTCTTTTCTCAGGCAATGAGCAGTTCTTC. Residues: CASSLFSGNEQFF.

The chain recombines TRBV12-3 or TRBV12-4 with TRBJ2-3, with D possibly being TRBD2 (6 bases). V was clipped by 4 bases and J by 5 bases, with 19 bases between them. This CDR3 comprises 16 residues. This CDR3 reads CASSSYFSGAGDTQYF. The CDR3 DNA reads TGTGCCAGCAGTTCCTACTTCTCGGGAGCGGGAGATACGCAGTATTTT.

This clonotype was found a few times. The chain couples TRBV14 to TRBJ2-3, with 10 bases matching TRBD2. With 3 bases clipped from V and 7 bases from J, the junction kept 19 bases outside the gene matches. This CDR3 is 19 amino acids long. CDR1 and CDR2 (germline): SGHDN, FVKESK. The CDR3 bases are TGTGCCAGCAGCCAGGCCTGGGGCCTAGCGGGGGCCAGGCTAAATACGCAGTATTTT. Encoded protein: CASSQAWGLAGARLNTQYF.

This clonotype showed up many times. The V gene is TRBV6-1, the J gene TRBJ1-1, with 7 bases lining up with TRBD1. The CDR3 has 15 amino acids. Germline assignment: CDR1 MNHNS and CDR2 SASEGT. V was pared by 6 bases and J by 0 bases, with 7 bases of the junction left unmatched. CDR3 region: CASREGQLMNTEAFF. The CDR3 DNA reads as TGTGCCAGCAGGGAGGGACAGCTGATGAACACTGAAGCTTTCTTT.

The chain has TRBV2 and TRBJ1-5; TRBD1 might be the D (5 bases). This CDR3 region has 15 residues. V lost 1 base, J lost 4 bases, and 11 bases lay in between. CDR1 is SNHLY, CDR2 FYNNEI, per germline. Here the CDR3 DNA reads TGTGCCAGCAGTGAAGGGGGGACGGCTAATCAGCCCCAGCATTTT. This sequence encodes CASSEGGTANQPQHF.

The V gene is TRBV28, the J gene TRBJ1-1; TRBD1 agrees at 8 bases. The length of the CDR3 is 14 residues. After removal of 5 bases from V and 5 bases from J, the junction contained 7 bases not matched to a gene. CDR1 and CDR2 (germline): MDHEN, SYDVKM. Written as DNA, the CDR3 is TGTGCCAGCAGTCATCAGGGGGCGCGGACTGAAGCTTTCTTT. This translates into CASSHQGARTEAFF.

This chain connects TRBV7-3 to TRBJ2-1; the match to TRBD1 covers 10 bases. J was trimmed by 5 bases and V by 0 bases; bases with no gene match: 7. There are 17 residues in the CDR3. Germline V CDR1 and CDR2: SGHTA, FQGTGA. The CDR3 here is CASSLTGRDRGDNEQFF. The DNA for the CDR3 is TGTGCCAGCAGCTTAACGGGGCGGGACAGGGGCGACAATGAGCAGTTCTTC. The variable domain in full, with the rest retrieved from reference TRBV7-3 and TRBJ2-1, is GAGVSQTPSNKVTEKGKYVELRCDPISGHTALYWYRQSLGQGPEFLIYFQGTGAADDSGLPNDRFFAVRPEGSVSTLKIQRTERGDSAVYLCASSLTGRDRGDNEQFFGPGTRLTVL.